Below are 27 T cell receptor beta chains sequenced from a single sample in a study of blood T cell repertoires in COVID-19. TCRdb keeps only in-frame clones here, not all; method: immunoSEQ multiplex PCR. This sample carries 110,000 to 150,000 clones, around nine tenths of them seen once, and the ten largest clones take just under 3%. The sequenced material came from peripheral blood. These receptors were obtained from a man aged 55 to 70 with active or convalescent COVID-19.

The chain couples TRBV15 to TRBJ1-1; 9 nucleotides align to TRBD1. The J segment lost 3 bases and the V segment lost 3 bases, leaving 2 bases of the junction unmatched. The CDR3 covers 14 residues. Germline CDR1 is LNHNV and CDR2 is YYDKDF (reference sequence). The DNA for the CDR3 is TGTGCCACCAGCAGGGGACAGGGCGACACTGAAGCTTTCTTT. It is translated as CATSRGQGDTEAFF.

This rearrangement joins TRBV30 to TRBJ1-1, with TRBD1 matching over 7 bases. CDR3 length: 14 amino acids. Germline values: CDR1 GTSNPN, CDR2 SVGIG (reference sequence). Trimming at V came to 1 base and at J to 4 bases, leaving 6 bases not matched to a gene. CDR3 loop: CAWSGTGWGTEAFF. In DNA, the CDR3 is TGTGCCTGGAGTGGGACAGGTTGGGGCACTGAAGCTTTCTTT.

The chain recombines TRBV28 with TRBJ1-2, with D perhaps TRBD1 (6 bases). From germline, CDR1 is MDHEN and CDR2 SYDVKM. This CDR3 is 14 amino acids long. Trimming stripped 3 bases from V and 7 bases from J, with 15 bases between. CDR3 nucleotides: TGTGCCAGCAGTTTCTCAACCCAGGGGACTGGCTACACCTTC. It encodes CASSFSTQGTGYTF.

The V call is TRBV27, the J call TRBJ1-1; 9 positions agree with TRBD1. Germline CDR1 is MNHEY and CDR2 is SMNVEV (reference sequence). J lost 5 bases, V lost 3 bases, and 10 bases had no gene match. This CDR3 is 16 amino acids long. The CDR3 bases are TGTGCCAGCAGTTTCCGGGACAGGGCGCTTAATACTGAAGCTTTCTTT. This gives the protein CASSFRDRALNTEAFF.

This clone was observed a handful of times. The chain joins TRBV5-1 to TRBJ2-1, with D maybe TRBD2 (6 bases). The CDR3 extends over 14 amino acids. Germline V gene data show CDR1 as SGHRS and CDR2 as YFSETQ. V lost 6 bases, J lost 8 bases, and 18 bases lay in between. CDR3 nucleotides: TGCGCCAGCAAGTGGGAGGTCAATCGGGATGAGCAGTTCTTC. Protein: CASKWEVNRDEQFF. Full variable domain (missing parts from reference TRBV5-1 and TRBJ2-1): KAGVTQTPRYLIKTRGQQVTLSCSPISGHRSVSWYQQTPGQGLQFLFEYFSETQRNKGNFPGRFSGRQFSNSRSEMNVSTLELGDSALYLCASKWEVNRDEQFFGPGTRLTVL.

The rearrangement links TRBV15 to TRBJ1-1; tentatively, D is TRBD1 (6 bases). Germline V gene lookup returns CDR1 LNHNV and CDR2 YYDKDF (reference sequence). Between the trimmed V and J ends, which lost 4 bases and 1 base, there was a span of 13 bases. This CDR3 comprises 15 residues. CDR3 coding DNA: TGTGCCACCAGCACGACGGACAGCAAGAACACTGAAGCTTTCTTT. Encoded protein: CATSTTDSKNTEAFF.

On this clone: This CDR3 is also generated by other DNA sequences in the sample. This chain connects TRBV28 to TRBJ2-3, with 11 bases fitting TRBD1. Germline V lookup: CDR1 MDHEN, CDR2 SYDVKM. The CDR3 loop spans 16 amino acids. V lost 6 bases to trimming and J lost 3 bases; unmatched junction nucleotides: 8. CDR3 amino acids: CASSSLGTGGTDTQYF. CDR3 in DNA: TGTGCCAGCAGCTCTCTTGGGACAGGGGGGACAGATACGCAGTATTTT.

This chain joins TRBV2 and TRBJ2-5; tentative D call: TRBD1 (6 bases). V shed 7 bases and J shed 0 bases, with 6 bases lying between them. Germline assignment: CDR1 SNHLY and CDR2 FYNNEI. This CDR3 has 12 residues. The CDR3 sequence is CASNRDQETQYF. The CDR3 DNA sequence: TGTGCCAGCAACAGGGACCAAGAGACCCAGTACTTC.

This chain links TRBV7-2 with TRBJ2-6; possibly TRBD1 for D (5 bases). With 2 bases removed from V and 4 bases from J, the gap between germline ends came to 15 bases. Germline values: CDR1 SGHTA, CDR2 FQGNSA. The CDR3 contains 17 residues. CDR3 bases: TGTGCCAGCAGCTTAACAGGTCCCTTCTCAGGGGCCAACGTCCTGACTTTC. It is translated as CASSLTGPFSGANVLTF.

This clone occurred a few times. The gene calls are TRBV27 and TRBJ2-7; TRBD1 is a possible D gene (7 bases). CDR3 length: 13 amino acids. V gave up 4 bases and J gave up 4 bases, with 11 bases separating them. Germline V gene lookup returns CDR1 MNHEY and CDR2 SMNVEV (reference sequence). The CDR3 DNA follows: TGTGCCAGCAGTTATCAGGGGGGTTACGAGCAGTACTTC. Amino acid sequence: CASSYQGGYEQYF.

The chain combines TRBV7-2 with TRBJ1-1; D gene uncertain. Trimming removed 5 bases at V and 3 bases at J, with 10 bases between. The CDR3 has 13 amino acids. Germline loops: CDR1 SGHTA, CDR2 FQGNSA. The CDR3 nucleotides read TGTGCCAGCAGCCTCCTTACAGACACTGAAGCTTTCTTT. Encoded protein: CASSLLTDTEAFF.

Note on this clone: Its ends do not fully match the called genes, so a read error is possible. The CDR3 DNA follows: TGTGCCAGCTCCCCACGGGAGGGAGAAGCTTTCTTT. It is translated as CASSPREGEAFF. V and J are TRBV18 and TRBJ1-1; D call uncertain. The CDR3 sequence is 12 residues long. Germline V gene sequence: CDR1 KGHSH, CDR2 LQKENI. Based on the CDR3 plus reference TRBV18 and TRBJ1-1, the full variable domain is NAGVMQNPRHLVRRRGQEARLRCSPMKGHSHVYWYRQLPEEGLKFMVYLQKENIIDESGMPKERFSAEFPKEGPSILRIQQVVRGDSAAYFCASSPREGEAFFGQGTRLTVV.

The rearrangement uses TRBV6-5 and TRBJ2-3; 11 positions match TRBD2. Germline V CDR1 and CDR2: MNHEY, SVGAGI. Unmatched junction bases numbered 10, after V lost 7 bases and J lost 7 bases. The CDR3 is made up of 15 amino acids. The chain's CDR3 is CASTPTSGAGNTQYF. DNA of the CDR3: TGTGCCAGCACGCCGACTAGCGGGGCTGGTAATACGCAGTATTTT.

The J gene is TRBJ2-1, the V gene TRBV24-1; 7 bases are shared with TRBD2. V lost 9 bases, J lost 7 bases, and 14 bases stayed unmatched. The V gene's germline CDR1 is KGHDR and CDR2 SFDVKD. CDR3 length equals 15 residues. This chain's CDR3 is CATGTRQLRENEQFF. CDR3 DNA sequence: TGTGCCACCGGCACGAGACAACTGCGGGAGAATGAGCAGTTCTTC.

This clone came up once. The chain recombines TRBV5-6 with TRBJ2-3, with D possibly being TRBD2 (6 bases). The CDR3 is made up of 13 amino acids. CDR1 and CDR2 (germline): SGHDT, YYEEEE. The ends were cut back, 5 bases at V and 3 bases at J, with 10 bases in the middle. Here the CDR3 reads CASSRSGTDTQYF. As DNA, the CDR3 is TGTGCCAGCAGTCGCAGCGGGACAGATACGCAGTATTTT. Looking up the rest from reference TRBV5-6 and TRBJ2-3 gives the full variable domain: DAGVTQSPTHLIKTRGQQVTLRCSPKSGHDTVSWYQQALGQGPQFIFQYYEEEERQRGNFPDRFSGHQFPNYSSELNVNALLLGDSALYLCASSRSGTDTQYFGPGTRLTVL.

J is TRBJ2-5 and V is TRBV9, with 8 bases aligning to TRBD2. CDR1 and CDR2 (germline): SGDLS, YYNGEE. The CDR3 is 15 amino acids. With 0 bases clipped from V and 4 bases from J, the junction kept 5 bases outside the gene matches. The CDR3 region has the DNA TGTGCCAGCAGCGTAGTTAGCGGGGCGATAGAGACCCAGTACTTC. Residues: CASSVVSGAIETQYF.

This chain joins TRBV19 and TRBJ1-1; D not certain. The CDR3 extends over 12 amino acids. Germline CDR1 is LNHDA and CDR2 is SQIVND (reference sequence). V lost 3 bases and J 7 bases, leaving 9 bases between the germline ends. The CDR3 reads CASSMRRDEAFF. CDR3 nucleotides: TGTGCCAGTAGTATGAGGAGGGATGAAGCTTTCTTT.

J is TRBJ1-2 and V is TRBV28, with a weak D call TRBD1 (6 bases). The CDR3 is 14 residues long. V lost 7 bases and J 7 bases, leaving 19 bases between the germline ends. Germline V gene sequence: CDR1 MDHEN, CDR2 SYDVKM. CDR3 protein: CASNVLGALGGYTF. CDR3 DNA sequence: TGTGCCAGCAATGTTTTGGGGGCGCTCGGTGGCTACACCTTC.

The rearrangement joins TRBV19 to TRBJ1-2; D may be TRBD1 (6 bases). The CDR3 contains 13 residues. CDR1 and CDR2 (germline): LNHDA, SQIVND (reference sequence). V was clipped by 2 bases and J by 7 bases, with 11 bases between them. The CDR3, as DNA: TGTGCCAGTAGTATAAGCGGGGGGGCTGGCTACACCTTC. Encoded protein: CASSISGGAGYTF.

The V and J genes are TRBV28 and TRBJ2-2, with 8 nucleotides matching TRBD2. The germline V gene has CDR1 MDHEN and CDR2 SYDVKM. J gave up 4 bases and V 5 bases, and 6 bases lay outside the gene matches. The CDR3 sequence is 15 residues long. DNA of the CDR3: TGTGCCAGCAGTGGGGGACTAGTTAGCACCGGGGAGCTGTTTTTT. Protein sequence: CASSGGLVSTGELFF. The full variable domain, completed using reference TRBV28 and TRBJ2-2, is DVKVTQSSRYLVKRTGEKVFLECVQDMDHENMFWYRQDPGLGLRLIYFSYDVKMKEKGDIPEGYSVSREKKERFSLILESASTNQTSMYLCASSGGLVSTGELFFGEGSRLTVL.

The chain couples TRBV2 to TRBJ2-7; 14 nucleotides agree with TRBD2. Germline values: CDR1 SNHLY, CDR2 FYNNEI. CDR3 length: 15 residues. The CDR3 bases are TGTGCAGGGACAGGGACTAGCGGGAGCCCAGGCGAGCAGTACTTC. It encodes CAGTGTSGSPGEQYF.

This clone was observed a handful of times. CDR3 in amino acids: CASSYSQKVNSPLHF. The CDR3 DNA reads TGTGCCAGCAGTTACTCTCAGAAAGTCAATTCACCCCTCCACTTT. J is TRBJ1-6 and V is TRBV6-5; D ambiguous. The V and J ends lost 0 bases and 7 bases respectively, with 10 bases between them. The CDR3 length is 15 residues. Germline-derived CDR1 and CDR2 are MNHEY and SVGAGI.

This rearrangement joins TRBV6-2 or TRBV6-3 to TRBJ1-2, with TRBD1 identical over 7 bases. Germline V lookup: CDR1 MNHEY, CDR2 SVGEGT. Unmatched junction bases numbered 10, after V lost 5 bases and J lost 4 bases. This CDR3 region has 15 residues. CDR3 residues: CASSRRDSQFYGYTF. CDR3 DNA sequence: TGTGCCAGCAGTAGACGGGACAGCCAATTCTATGGCTACACCTTC.

The chain uses TRBV7-2 and TRBJ1-1; no clear D. This CDR3 region has 13 residues. CDR1 SGHTA and CDR2 FQGNSA come from the germline V gene. V was clipped by 7 bases and J by 4 bases, with 13 bases between them. This CDR3 reads CASTPVGSTEAFF. DNA for the CDR3: TGTGCCAGCACCCCGGTAGGGAGCACTGAAGCTTTCTTT. The full variable domain, in which reference TRBV7-2 and TRBJ1-1 provide the parts outside the CDR3, is GAGVSQSPSNKVTEKGKDVELRCDPISGHTALYWYRQSLGQGLEFLIYFQGNSAPDKSGLPSDRFSAERTGGSVSTLTIQRTQQEDSAVYLCASTPVGSTEAFFGQGTRLTVV.

This clone was counted a few times. The V gene is TRBV12-3 or TRBV12-4, the J gene TRBJ1-2; TRBD1 might be the D (5 bases). This CDR3 has 13 amino acids. V was cut by 3 bases and J by 6 bases, with 11 bases left in between. The CDR3 protein is CASSFSGGDGYTF. The CDR3 DNA reads as TGTGCCAGCAGTTTCTCCGGGGGGGATGGCTACACCTTC.

This clone was seen more than once but under ten times. V and J are TRBV30 and TRBJ1-4; D not resolved. From germline, CDR1 is GTSNPN and CDR2 SVGIG (reference sequence). The CDR3 runs 13 residues. The V and J ends lost 5 bases and 5 bases respectively, with 12 bases between them. CDR3 loop: CAWAPGLNEKLFF. DNA for the CDR3: TGTGCCTGGGCGCCGGGTCTAAATGAAAAACTGTTTTTT.

This chain uses TRBV5-1 with TRBJ1-4; 9 positions match TRBD1. CDR1 and CDR2 (germline): SGHRS, YFSETQ. Unmatched junction bases numbered 14, after V lost 4 bases and J lost 7 bases. This CDR3 comprises 17 residues. CDR3 sequence: CASSIDGSGTGSEKLFF. In DNA form, the CDR3 reads TGCGCCAGCAGCATAGACGGGTCCGGGACAGGGAGTGAAAAACTGTTTTTT.